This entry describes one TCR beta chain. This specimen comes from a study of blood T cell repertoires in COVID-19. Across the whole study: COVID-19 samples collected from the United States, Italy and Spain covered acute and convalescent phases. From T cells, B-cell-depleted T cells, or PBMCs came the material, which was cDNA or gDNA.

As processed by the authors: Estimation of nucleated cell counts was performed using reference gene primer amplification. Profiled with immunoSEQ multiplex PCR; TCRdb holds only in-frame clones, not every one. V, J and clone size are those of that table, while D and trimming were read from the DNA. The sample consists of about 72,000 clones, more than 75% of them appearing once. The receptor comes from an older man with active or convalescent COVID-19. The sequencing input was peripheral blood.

As DNA, the CDR3 is TGTGCCTGGAACGGCGGGAGTTACAATGAGCAGTTCTTC. It is translated as CAWNGGSYNEQFF. The chain recombines TRBV30 with TRBJ2-1, with 7 nucleotides matching TRBD2. This CDR3 contains 13 residues. CDR1 and CDR2 (germline): GTSNPN, SVGIG (reference sequence). Trimming took 4 bases from V and 4 from J; bases not matched to a gene: 4.